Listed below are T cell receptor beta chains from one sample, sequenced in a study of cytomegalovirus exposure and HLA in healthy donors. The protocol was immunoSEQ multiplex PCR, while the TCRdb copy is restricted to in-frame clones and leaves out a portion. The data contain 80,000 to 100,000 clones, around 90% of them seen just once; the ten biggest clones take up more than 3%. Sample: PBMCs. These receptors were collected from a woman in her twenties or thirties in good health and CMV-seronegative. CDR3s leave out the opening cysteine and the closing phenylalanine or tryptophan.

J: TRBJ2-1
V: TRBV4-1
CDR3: ASSQALTSGGSDEQF

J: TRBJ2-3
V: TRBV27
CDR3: ASRDKPVTGWQY

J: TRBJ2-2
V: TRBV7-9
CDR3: ASSSGGLNTGELF

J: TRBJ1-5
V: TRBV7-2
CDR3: ASRYNRDQPQH

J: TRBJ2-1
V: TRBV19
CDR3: ASGRENANEQF

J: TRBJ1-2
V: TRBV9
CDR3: ASNPDLANYGYT

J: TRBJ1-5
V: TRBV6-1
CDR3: ASGTGKPQH

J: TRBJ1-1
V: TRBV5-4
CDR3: ASSLPGRIAEAF

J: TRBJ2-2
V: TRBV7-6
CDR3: ASSRGLANTGELF

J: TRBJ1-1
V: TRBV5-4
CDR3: ASSAAPGGRGNTEAF

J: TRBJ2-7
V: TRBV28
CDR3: ASRAGLRPSNTYEQY

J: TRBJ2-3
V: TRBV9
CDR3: ASSGGPSTQY

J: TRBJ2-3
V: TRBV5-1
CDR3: ASSPFTSTDTQY

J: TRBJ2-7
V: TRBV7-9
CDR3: ASSFTSGGGLEQY

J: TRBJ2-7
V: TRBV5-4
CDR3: ASSPGSLLSRKGEQY

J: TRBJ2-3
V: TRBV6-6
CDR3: ASSNRQGSDTQY

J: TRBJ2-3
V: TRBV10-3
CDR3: AISETSGRAEGDTQY

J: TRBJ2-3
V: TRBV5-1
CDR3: ASSLGGGGSTDTQY

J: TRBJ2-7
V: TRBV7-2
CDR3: ASSIKGIGQIQY

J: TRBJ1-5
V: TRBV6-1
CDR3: ASSDSSDRGNQPQH

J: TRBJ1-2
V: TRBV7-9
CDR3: ASSSTGRANYGYT

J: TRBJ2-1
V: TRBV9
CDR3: ASSVVSGANEQF

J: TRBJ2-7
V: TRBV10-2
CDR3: ASSVEQQGYEQY

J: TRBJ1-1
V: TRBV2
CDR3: ASTPPSTGGEAF

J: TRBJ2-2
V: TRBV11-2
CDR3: ASSLGRPSGGYNTGELF

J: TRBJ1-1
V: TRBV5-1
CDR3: ASSLEGEPTEAF

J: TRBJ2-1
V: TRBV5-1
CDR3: ASSQGGGGYNEQF

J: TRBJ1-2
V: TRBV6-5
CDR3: ASSLIGAGHT

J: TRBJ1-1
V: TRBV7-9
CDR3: ASSPDRGFSEAF

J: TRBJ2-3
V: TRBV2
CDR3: ATPEQGHPEGTQY

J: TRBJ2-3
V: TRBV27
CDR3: ASSILAGTDTQY

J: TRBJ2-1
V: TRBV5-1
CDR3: ASSQAPGLAGAFSYNEQF

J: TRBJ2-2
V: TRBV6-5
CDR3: AGRQGSTGELF

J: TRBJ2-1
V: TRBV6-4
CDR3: ASSDSQGSEQF

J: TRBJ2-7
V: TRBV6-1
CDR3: ASRGTSGDLQY

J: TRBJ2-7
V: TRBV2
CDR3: ASSQDRGRDEQY

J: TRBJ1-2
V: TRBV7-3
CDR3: ASSLSVGDGYT

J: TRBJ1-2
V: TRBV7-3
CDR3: ASSLTAAGDGYT

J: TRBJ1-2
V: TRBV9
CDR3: ASSLTKDRPYGYT

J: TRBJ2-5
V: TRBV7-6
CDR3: ASSPTGTGDGETQY

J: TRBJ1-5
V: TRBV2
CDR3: ASRQGSSGQPQH

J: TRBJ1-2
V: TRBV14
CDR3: ASSQSATGSNYGYT

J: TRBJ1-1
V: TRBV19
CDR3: ASSIRAPTGEMNTEAF

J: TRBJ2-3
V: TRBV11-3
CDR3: ASSPPGTGADTQY

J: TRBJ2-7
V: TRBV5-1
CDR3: ASRPGQGPEQY

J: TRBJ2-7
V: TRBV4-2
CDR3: ASSQSSNHEQY

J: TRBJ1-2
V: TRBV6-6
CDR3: ASSYAGQGVGGYT

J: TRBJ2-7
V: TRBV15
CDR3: ATSRDVSYEQY

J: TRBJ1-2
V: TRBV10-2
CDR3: ASSESGRGYRESGYT

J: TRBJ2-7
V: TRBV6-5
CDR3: ASSPGQLYEQY

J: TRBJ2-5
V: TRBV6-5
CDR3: ASRQGVRKTQY

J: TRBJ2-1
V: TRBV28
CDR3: ASSPQGRGSYNEQF

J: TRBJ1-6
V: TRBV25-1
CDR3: ASSLSSSYNSPLH

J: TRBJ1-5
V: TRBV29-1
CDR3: SVDRDRNSNQPQH

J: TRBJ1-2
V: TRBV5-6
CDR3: ASSGDAEGYT

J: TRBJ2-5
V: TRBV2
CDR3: ASSGGLLAGGKETQY

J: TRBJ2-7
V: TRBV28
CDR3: ASSWTLYEQY